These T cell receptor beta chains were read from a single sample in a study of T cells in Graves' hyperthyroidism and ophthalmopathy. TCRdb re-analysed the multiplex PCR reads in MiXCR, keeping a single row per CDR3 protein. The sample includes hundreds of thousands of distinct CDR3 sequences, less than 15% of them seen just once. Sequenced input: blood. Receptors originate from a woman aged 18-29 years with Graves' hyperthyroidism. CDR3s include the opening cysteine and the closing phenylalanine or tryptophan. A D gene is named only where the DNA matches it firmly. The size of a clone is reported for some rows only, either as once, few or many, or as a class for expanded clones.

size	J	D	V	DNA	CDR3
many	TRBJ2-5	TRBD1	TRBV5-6	TGTGCCAGCAGCTGGTGGGGGACAGAAGAGACCCAGTACTTC	CASSWWGTEETQYF
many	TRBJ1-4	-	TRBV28	TGTGCCAGCAGCCTATCAGGGGTCAGAAATGAAAAACTGTTTTTT	CASSLSGVRNEKLFF
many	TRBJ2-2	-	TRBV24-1	TGTGCCACCAGTGGCGTGCAACCCCAACTAGCAACCGGGGAGCTGTTTTTT	CATSGVQPQLATGELFF
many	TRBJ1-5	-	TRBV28	TGTGCCAGCAGCGCCTCGGGTCGGCCCCAGCATTTT	CASSASGRPQHF
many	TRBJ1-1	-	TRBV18	TGTGCCAGCTCACCATCTTATCAGGGGCCGGACACTGAAGCTTTCTTT	CASSPSYQGPDTEAFF
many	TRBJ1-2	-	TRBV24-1	TGTGCCACCAGCCCCGACGGAGCTAACTATGGCTACACCTTC	CATSPDGANYGYTF
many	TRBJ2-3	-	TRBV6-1	TGTGCCAGCGGCCGACAGTCTGGGGGCCCAGATACGCAGTATTTT	CASGRQSGGPDTQYF
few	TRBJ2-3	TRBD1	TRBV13	TGTGCCAGCAGCGTGGGACAGGGAAAAACTACGCAGTATTTT	CASSVGQGKTTQYF
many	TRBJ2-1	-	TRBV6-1	TGTGCCAGCAGTGACACTGGGGGTCAGGGGCTCCTCGAGTTCTTC	CASSDTGGQGLLEFF
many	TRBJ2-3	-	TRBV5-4	TGTGCCAGCAGCCTGGAAGGGGGGGCAGATACGCAGTATTTT	CASSLEGGADTQYF
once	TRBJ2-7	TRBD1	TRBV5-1	TGCGCCAGCAGACAGGGGGACGGATACGAGCAGTACTTC	CASRQGDGYEQYF
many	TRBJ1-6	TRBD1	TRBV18	TGTGCCAGCTCACCACAGGGGACAGAAAATTCACCCCTCCACTTT	CASSPQGTENSPLHF
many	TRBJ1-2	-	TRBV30	TGTGCCGGAACATACAGGGATTTTGGAGGCTACACCTTC	CAGTYRDFGGYTF
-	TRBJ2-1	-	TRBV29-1	TGCAGCGGCCAGGAATCTGGGCACGACAATGAGCAGTTCTTC	CSGQESGHDNEQFF
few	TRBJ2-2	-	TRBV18	TGTGCCAGCTCACCCGGACTCGTCACCGGGGAGCTGTTTTTT	CASSPGLVTGELFF
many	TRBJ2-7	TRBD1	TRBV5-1	TGCGCCAGCTCCATAAGCCCGGGACAGGACTACGAGCAGTACTTC	CASSISPGQDYEQYF
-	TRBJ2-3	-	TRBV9	TGTGCCAGCAGCGTAGTGGGGGGCCCTTCCACAGATACGCAGTATTTT	CASSVVGGPSTDTQYF
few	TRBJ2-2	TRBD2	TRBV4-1	TGCGCCAGCAGCCAAGATTTTGGGGGACTAGGCATCGGGGAGCTGTTTTTT	CASSQDFGGLGIGELFF
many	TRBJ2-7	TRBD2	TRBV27	TGTGCCAGCAGTTCCGGACTAGCGGGAGCGCGGGAGCAGTACTTC	CASSSGLAGAREQYF
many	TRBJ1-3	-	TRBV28	TGTGCCAGCAGTTTGGATCACTCTGGAAACACCATATATTTT	CASSLDHSGNTIYF
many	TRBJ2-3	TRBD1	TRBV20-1	TGCAGTGCTAGAGATCGGAACCCCGGGACAGGGGCCAGCACAGATACGCAGTATTTT	CSARDRNPGTGASTDTQYF
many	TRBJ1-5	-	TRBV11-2	TGTGCCAGCAGTTCTATCCAGGGTGCGGAGCAGCCCCAGCATTTT	CASSSIQGAEQPQHF
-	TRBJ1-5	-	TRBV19	TGTGCCAGTAGTATTGGTATGGTCCGCGGTAGCAATCAGCCCCAGCATTTT	CASSIGMVRGSNQPQHF
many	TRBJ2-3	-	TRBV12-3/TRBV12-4	TGTGCCAGCACCTTGGGAGATTCTAGCACAGATACGCAGTATTTT	CASTLGDSSTDTQYF
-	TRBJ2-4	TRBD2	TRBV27	TGTGCCAGCAGTTCTGCTTCGGGACTAGCGGGACATTACGCCAAAAACATTCAGTACTTC	CASSSASGLAGHYAKNIQYF
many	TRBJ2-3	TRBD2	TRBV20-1	TGCAGTGCTATACCGGGACTAGCGGGATCAGATACGCAGTATTTT	CSAIPGLAGSDTQYF
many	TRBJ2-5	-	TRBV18	TGTGCCAGCTCACCGCCGATGAAGGAGACCCAGTACTTC	CASSPPMKETQYF
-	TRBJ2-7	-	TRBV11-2	TGTGCCAGCATTGGAGGGGAAAAAAACTACGAGCAGTACTTC	CASIGGEKNYEQYF
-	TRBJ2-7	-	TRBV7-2	TGTGCCAGCAGCTTACTCGGGACGTACCCCTACGAGCAGTACTTC	CASSLLGTYPYEQYF
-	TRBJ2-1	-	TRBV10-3	TGTGCCATCCGTGGCTCACGCGCCCAGAGCTCCTACAATGAGCAGTTCTTC	CAIRGSRAQSSYNEQFF
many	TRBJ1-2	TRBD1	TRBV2	TGTGCCAGCAGACAGGGGGCGCCCTATGGCTACACCTTC	CASRQGAPYGYTF
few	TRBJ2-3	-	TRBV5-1	TGCGCCAGCAGCTTGGGGGGAGTGTCAGATACGCAGTATTTT	CASSLGGVSDTQYF
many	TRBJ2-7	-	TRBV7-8	TGTGCCAGCAGCTTGCTGCCGGGGGAAGGGCTCTACGAGCAGTACTTC	CASSLLPGEGLYEQYF
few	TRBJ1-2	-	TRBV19	TGTGCCACCTCCACCAGGGCGGGCGGCTACACCTTC	CATSTRAGGYTF
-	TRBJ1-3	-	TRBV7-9	TGTGCCAGCAGCTTAGCATTTTCCTCTGGAAACACCATATATTTT	CASSLAFSSGNTIYF
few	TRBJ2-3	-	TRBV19	TGTGCCAGTAGTATGGCGGGGAGTAGTGATACGCAGTATTTT	CASSMAGSSDTQYF
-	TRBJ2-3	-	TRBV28	TGTGCCAGCAGTTTAGGGGGCATAAACACAGATACGCAGTATTTT	CASSLGGINTDTQYF
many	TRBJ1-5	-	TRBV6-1	TGTGCCAGCAGTGAAGACATCGCTACTCAGCCCCAGCATTTT	CASSEDIATQPQHF
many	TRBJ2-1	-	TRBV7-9	TGTGCCAGCAGCCCGAAGGACCGCCCATACAATGAGCAGTTCTTC	CASSPKDRPYNEQFF
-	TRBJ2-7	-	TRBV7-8	TGTGCCAGCAGCTTGTGGCGGGACCACTACGAGCAGTACTTC	CASSLWRDHYEQYF
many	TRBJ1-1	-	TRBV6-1	TGTGCCAGCAAAAAGAACACTGAAGCTTTCTTT	CASKKNTEAFF
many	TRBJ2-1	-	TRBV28	TGTGCCAGCAGTTCCCTCGGCGGGGCTGAAGTCGATGAGCAGTTCTTC	CASSSLGGAEVDEQFF
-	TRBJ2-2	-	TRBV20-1	TGCAGTGTAAGAAAGGGAAACACCGGGGAGCTGTTTTTT	CSVRKGNTGELFF
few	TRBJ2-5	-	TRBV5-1	TGCGCCAGCAGCTTGGCCGAAGATCAGGGATGGCGGACCCAGTACTTC	CASSLAEDQGWRTQYF
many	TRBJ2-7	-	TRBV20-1	TGCAGTGCTAAGGGTGTGGCGTCCTACGAGCAGTACTTC	CSAKGVASYEQYF
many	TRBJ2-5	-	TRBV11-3	TGTGCCATGATGGGGACCCAGTACTTC	CAMMGTQYF
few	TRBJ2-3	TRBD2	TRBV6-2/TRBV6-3	TGTGCCAGCACCAGGCCGGGACTAGCGGGAGGCGTAGATACGCAGTATTTT	CASTRPGLAGGVDTQYF
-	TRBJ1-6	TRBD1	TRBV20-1	TGCAGTGGGAAGGGGGCGTCCTGGTCCTATAATTCACCCCTCCACTTT	CSGKGASWSYNSPLHF
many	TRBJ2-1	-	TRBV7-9	TGTGCCAGCAGCCCGCAGAGTGGGGGAACCACTTACAATGAGCAGTTCTTC	CASSPQSGGTTYNEQFF